This T cell receptor beta chain was captured in a study of shared clonotypes between healthy human individuals (dated by TCRdb to 2020 to 2022). Background for the entire study: Two women and a few men aged 18 to 49 years were included in the cohort. For each donor, CD4 naive and CD4 memory were each given three plates, CD8 naive was given two plates, and CD8 memory was given one plate. The study deeply sequenced blood TCR repertoires of about five healthy adults to estimate repertoire size and the extent of clonotype sharing between individuals. To increase sequencing depth and limit assay-specific biases, different laboratories used diverse techniques to prepare libraries and sequence TCR repertoires. Between about 0.9 and 10 billion PBMCs per donor were obtained by leukapheresis.

CD8 naive samples consisted of CD45RO-negative cells that were positively selected for CCR7, yielding a CD45RA+CCR7+ population without TemRA cells. The donors were healthy, HIV-negative adults who had no recently reported acute infections or vaccinations. Only Caucasian adults living in Nashville, Tennessee, USA were represented among the donors. Blood was collected by leukapheresis, and PBMCs were isolated by Ficoll-Histopaque density gradient centrifugation and then cryopreserved in liquid nitrogen vapor phase. Analytical flow cytometry was used to check the purity and quantity of each magnetically sorted T cell population. Genomic DNA was isolated from each sorted fraction and quantified by UV absorbance on a Nanodrop 2000c. Using the deep immunoSEQ assay, multiplex PCR amplified TCR CDR3 regions from genomic DNA. Extracted genomic DNA from each cell subset was spread evenly across all wells of several immunoSEQ 96-well plates, with each plate serving as a replicate. For sorted subsets, each replicate PCR was loaded with 200 ng genomic DNA, equivalent to 32,000 or so T cell genomes. The purified libraries were quantified using a Qubit 3.0 fluorometer, sized with a Bioanalyzer 2100, and then quantified again using the KAPA Library Quantification kit. Each immunoSEQ 96-well plate was sequenced on its own single-read 150-cycle Illumina NextSeq 550 flow cell. The paper's data handling went like this. Because the immunoSEQ output held only junctional sequences and lacked quality scores, the filtering could not match the filtering applied to full-length reads. Sequences were annotated with PyIR, a Python wrapper for IgBLAST v1.9, and V/J genes and CDR3 were assigned using IMGT germline references. Reads with weak V/J assignments (E-value above 1e-6), missing CDR3, stop codons, out-of-frame junctions, or ambiguous translated residues were removed. V3J clonotypes were defined as sequences sharing the same inferred V gene, J gene, and CDR3 amino acid sequence. To compute the percentage overlap between repertoires, the number of shared unique clonotypes was divided by the size of the smaller repertoire. Repertoire richness was assessed with RTK rarefaction, the Chao1 estimator, and Recon v2.1 estimates of unobserved clonotypes. Generation probabilities were computed with OLGA for all TCRbeta clonotypes obtained by the gDNA method from four donors. Drawn from immuneACCESS, this table holds only the in-frame rearrangements with V and J called that TCRdb kept. Clones are partly lost; checked studies trace under half to an unresolved V gene and leave the rest unexplained. The D gene and trimming were derived from the DNA, and the V and J assignments and clone size from that table. The sample table records hundreds of thousands of clones; 80% to 95% of these occur just once. The ten top clones hold nearly 25% of the sample.

With respect to this clone: There is no known antigen for this receptor. Nothing much larger sits one base from this clone, and base qualities are not available.

V is reduced by 7 bases and J by 1 base, leaving a spacing of 10 bases between them. The CDR3 sequence holds 13 residues, the cysteine and phenylalanine included. The entry retains the CDR3 DNA only, 39 bases that are in frame from base 1. The germline V gene encodes CDR1 MGHDK and CDR2 SYGVNS. What the study reported, not specific to this receptor: When several donors were compared, the shared fraction of clonotypes was around 5% for naive CD4, over 3% for naive CD8, 2.3% for memory CD4, and around 0.37% for memory CD8. The small number of donors limited the genetic and exposure-history diversity represented. Clonotypes shared by all four sorted-subset donors showed higher generation probabilities than non-shared clonotypes. Pairwise subsampling indicated that sequencing depth was expected to affect the degree of clonotype sharing among donors. Sampling was restricted to blood, and TCR repertoires in tissues likely differ from the TCR repertoires found in blood. Naive subsets generally had larger estimated clonotype richness than memory subsets did. Incomplete sequencing was indicated by rarefaction of sorted-subset datasets, despite the large sequencing depth.

Sequencing was performed on naive CD8+ T cells sorted from blood. Per the publication, the cell subset or site label means: CD45RA+CCR7+. This sequence originates from a man aged 30 to 45 in good health. The sequence is built from TRBV25-1 and TRBJ1-1; a tentative D call is TRBD1 (6 bases match). The encoded CDR3 is CASTWGANTEAFF. In nucleotide form, the sequence is TGTGCCAGCACTTGGGGGGCGAACACTGAAGCTTTCTTT.